This T cell receptor (beta chain) originates from a study of cytomegalovirus exposure and HLA in healthy donors. Overall study findings and caveats: Cytomegalovirus-associated status was assigned to about 170 TCR beta chains.

Germline lookup yields CDR1 SGDLS and CDR2 YYNGEE. The CDR3 has 13 residues. V gave up 2 bases and J gave up 1 base, with 6 bases separating them. Remarks on this clone: Antigen unknown.

Produced via immunoSEQ multiplex PCR; TCRdb's table is partial and in-frame only. The sample comprises about 130,000 clones, about nine tenths of which are singletons, and roughly 2% rests with the top ten. The sample taken for sequencing was PBMCs. This sequence originates from a woman in her late teens or twenties in good health and CMV-seronegative. The J gene is TRBJ2-5, the V gene TRBV9; tentatively, D is TRBD1 (6 bases). CDR3 residues: CASSVDSQETQYF. In DNA, the CDR3 is TGTGCCAGCAGCGTGGACAGCCAAGAGACCCAGTACTTC.